This TCR beta chain originates from a study of cytomegalovirus exposure and HLA in healthy donors (dated by TCRdb to 2016 to 2017). About the study as a whole: According to an earlier analysis of a few hundred of the donors, some 180 million T cells yielded roughly 110 million unique TCR beta sequences and about 300 Gb of sequence data. An early release covering just under 650 HLA-typed donors comprised roughly 300 gigabases of sequencing data and 85 million to 100 million unique TCR sequences. Of the roughly 400 genotyped donors, 80% to 90% were placed in the genetic ancestry cluster associated with self-reported Caucasian donors. The study aimed to test whether signatures of past pathogen exposure could be identified by cataloging public T cell receptors. The study used immunosequencing to profile the T cell repertoires of 666 subjects and linked those repertoires to cytomegalovirus serostatus. In addition to the first cohort of about 650 subjects, a separate validation cohort of 130 or so different subjects was used. High-throughput TCR immunosequencing, statistical association of individual TCRs with disease status, and machine learning were combined to predict cytomegalovirus infection status. In a later analysis, previously published TCR beta repertoires from about 670 donors were re-analyzed and high-resolution HLA genotyping was added so that TCR occurrence patterns could be studied. In the later analysis, no new phenotypic data were used to find candidate immune exposures; instead, reliance was placed on TCR beta sequences and their occurrence across donors. To decide whether each TCR beta V gene segment behaved as functional or pseudogenic, an earlier analysis of some 600 of the donors relied on high-throughput TCR beta sequencing. Alongside the repertoire data, information on donor age, sex, ethnicity and CMV serostatus was compiled. Genome-wide SNP genotypes for about three fifths of the roughly 670 donors were used in a later genetic analysis, which treated that subset as a discovery cohort. Every repertoire in the discovery cohort had been generated on one and the same sequencing platform. Class I and class II HLA loci were covered by the typing at four-digit resolution. Typing coverage varied by locus: roughly 620-640 donors for A, B, C, DRB1 and DQB1; approximately 500 for DQA1; approximately 570 for DPA1; 450 to 480 for DPB1. Because of strong linkage in the cohort, 4 to 6 DR-DQ haplotypes were treated as single units for association and clustering. Among around 400 genotyped donors of the cohort, an average of about 240,000 unique TCR beta nucleotide sequences was sequenced per donor, of which about 18% were non-productive. The study at large found these results: Several of the top co-occurrence clusters appeared to be linked to parvovirus B19, influenza, CMV and Epstein-Barr virus, according to a later analysis. The classifier was reported to diagnose cytomegalovirus status with high specificity and sensitivity in both the original and validation cohorts. Compared with the roughly 600-donor mean, donors in an Asian-associated ancestry cluster had fewer N-insertions in productive TCRs, according to a later genetic analysis. In a later analysis, the rate of TCR association differed among HLA loci, with DRB1 alleles having the most associated TCRs and HLA-C alleles having the fewest. The earlier analysis of 587 of the donors excluded approximately 15 rarely observed V segments, including chromosome 9 orphons, because counts were too low. Roughly uniform sequencing depth across donors was assumed in presence/absence analyses, although this assumption may not hold. The study gave a list of 150 to 200 TCR beta chains associated with cytomegalovirus. While some public TCRs were present in many individuals, most TCR sequences turned up only very rarely across donors. A later genetic analysis associated a missense DCLRE1C variant with V-gene and J-gene trimming of TCR beta chains, and an independent cohort replicated the association. The authors suggested that the approach could potentially be generalized to other disease states and immunological phenotypes. The 87-base-pair reads could not distinguish some IMGT-functional V segments, including TRBV6-2 and TRBV6-3, so those segments were excluded. HLA typing was unavailable for some donors at each locus, so association tests used only the typed subset. In a later analysis, about 17,000 TCR beta sequences were associated with specific HLA alleles at a false discovery rate of 0.05. According to a later analysis, most CMV-associated TCR beta chains appeared to be HLA-restricted, and the HLA associations seemed to be driven largely by CMV exposure. When HLA alleles, especially DR and DQ, strongly co-occurred, attributing TCR associations to individual alleles was difficult. Compared with equally common non-associated chains, HLA-associated TCR beta chains in a later analysis were more clonally expanded and had lower generation probabilities. In vitro tests confirmed that a few of the cytomegalovirus-associated TCR beta chains recognize cytomegalovirus antigens. Correlated functional status among segregating V segments might reflect linkage disequilibrium, but an unknown experimental factor could not be ruled out. A cluster of highly shared sequence variants was judged likely to represent a technical artifact of the sequencing pipeline. For the cohort, immune exposure information was limited to CMV serostatus. Broadly in line with IMGT annotations, most TCR beta V segments showed up in productive rearrangements about 87% or about 30% of the time in an earlier analysis of some 590 of the donors. Only TCR beta chains were sequenced in this cohort, and the absence of alpha or paired-chain data limited detectable features. A further reported finding was that TCR beta sequences accurately predicted the HLA-A and HLA-B alleles for most subjects in the first cohort.

The library came from the immunoSEQ multiplex PCR assay. The multiplex PCR relied on a mix of 60 forward primers for TCR Vbeta segments and 13 reverse primers for TCR Jbeta segments. The CDR3 region of rearranged TCR beta genes was amplified from genomic DNA with a multiplex PCR assay. Amplified TCR beta libraries were sequenced as 87-base-pair reads on the Illumina HiSeq System. The paper's processing steps were these. In a later analysis, around 80 million unique TCR beta chains were counted across the approximately 640 repertoires, and roughly 11 million of these chains were shared by at least two donors. Raw reads were error-corrected and collapsed into unique sequences with a nearest-neighbor algorithm that merged closely related sequences to remove PCR and sequencing errors. Alignment of CDR3 sequences to IMGT reference sequences was used to assign V, D and J gene segments. For a sequence to be retained, a match of at least six nucleotides was required to both a V gene segment and a J gene segment. Rearrangements were called productive when the CDR3 lacked stop codons and stayed in frame with V and J; all others were non-productive. CDR3 was defined by IMGT convention, running from the second conserved V-encoded cysteine to the conserved J-encoded phenylalanine. In an earlier analysis of more than 550 of the donors, sequences lacking an unambiguous match to a single V gene segment were excluded. In an earlier analysis of approximately 550 of the donors, V segments were called functional above 56.7% productive rearrangements and were called segregating when the between-donor standard deviation exceeded 5%. A statistical classification framework was developed to diagnose cytomegalovirus status using the catalog of TCR beta chain sequences. V and J gene assignment, in a later analysis, came from comparing TCR nucleotide sequences with IMGT/GENE-DB human TR gene sequences. In a later analysis, CDR3 sequences and most-parsimonious VDJ recombination scenarios were assigned using the TCRdist pipeline. In a later analysis, each TCR beta chain was defined by its CDR3 amino acid sequence together with its V-gene family, and reads lacking a unique V-gene family were excluded. To address suspected cross-contamination and a sequencing artifact, a later analysis removed under 600 highly shared, low-generation-probability nucleotide sequences. In a later analysis, a clonal expansion index was calculated for each public chain from normalized within-repertoire ranks of inferred template counts. A later analysis computed generation probabilities with a VDJ recombination model fitted to out-of-frame rearrangements, and checked the results against IGoR. In a later analysis, TCR-TCR, TCR-HLA and TCR-CMV co-occurrence was scored with hypergeometric tests, and a repertoire-size bias correction was applied to TCR pairs. False discovery rates were estimated in a later analysis by permuting HLA or CMV assignments 20 times. In a later analysis, co-occurring TCRs were grouped using DBSCAN, with TCRdist sequence similarity added in when clustering inside HLA-allele-positive subsets. Co-occurrence clustering excluded repertoires with fewer than 30,000 or more than 120,000 public chains, plus five with anomalous nucleotide sharing. Here the immuneACCESS table is served through TCRdb, limited to in-frame sequences with V and J called. Missing clones are a known gap in these copies; in checked studies unresolved V genes cover under half, and the rest lacks a known reason. Clonal size and the V and J genes are those of that table, whereas D and trimming came from the DNA. This sample lists approximately 100,000 clones; over 75% were detected once. The leading ten clones occupy over 9.5% of the sample.

About this clone itself: Its antigen target is currently unknown. The input lacks base qualities; no much larger clone sits a single base away.

The cohort was made up of roughly 670 healthy bone marrow donors. At the time of sampling, all cohort members were nominally healthy, though unrecorded immune exposures were likely present. The donor tested CMV seropositive and was one of the 289 seropositive cohort members. Every donor gave a peripheral blood sample, and the peripheral blood mononuclear cells from that sample were used for TCR beta sequencing. The Qiagen DNeasy Blood Extraction Kit was used to extract genomic DNA from the blood cell samples. V has 3 bases trimmed and J has 5 bases trimmed; junction bases matching no gene number 2. In the germline V gene, CDR1 corresponds to MNHNS and CDR2 to SASEGT. The CDR3 covers 15 residues, taking in both the cysteine and the phenylalanine. The entry retains the CDR3 DNA only, 45 bases that are in frame from base 1.

The chain was built from TRBV6-1 and TRBJ2-1, and TRBD2 matches 12 of the central bases. The sequence was obtained from a man aged 35-49 years in good health and CMV-seropositive. The sample taken for sequencing was PBMCs. The DNA sequence is given as TGTGCCAGCAGTGACCTAGCGGGGGGGCACAATGAGCAGTTCTTC. Protein translation: CASSDLAGGHNEQFF.